This T cell receptor beta chain emerged from a study of T cell responses to AZD1222 COVID-19 vaccine. The method was immunoSEQ multiplex PCR; TCRdb's version includes in-frame clones alone and lacks a portion of them. Of 95,000 to 100,000 clones in the sample, roughly 90% are singletons; the top ten hold approximately 15%. Trimming cost V 2 bases and J 4 bases, with 11 bases left between them. The germline V gene has CDR1 MNHEY and CDR2 SMNVEV (reference sequence). CDR3 length: 14 residues. V gene TRBV27 combines with J gene TRBJ2-5, with D perhaps TRBD2 (5 bases). The source material was peripheral blood, sampled on day 0 of AZD1222 vaccination. The TCR sequence derives from an adult in good health. Here the CDR3 reads CASSLAGAVETQYF. DNA of the CDR3: TGTGCCAGCAGTTTAGCGGGCGCGGTAGAGACCCAGTACTTC.